These 7 T cell receptor beta chains were sequenced from one sample in a study of T cell changes during pregnancy in multiple sclerosis. Using immunoSEQ multiplex PCR, the repertoire was profiled, and TCRdb retains in-frame clones only, with some absent. Among over 80,000 clones listed, approximately 90% were seen once. Sequencing was performed on peripheral blood, taken in the second trimester of pregnancy. These TCRs come from a female donor in good health, enrolled as a control in a pregnancy study.

J is TRBJ2-2 and V is TRBV2, with D possibly TRBD2 on 5 matching bases. The germline V gene encodes CDR1 SNHLY and CDR2 FYNNEI. The CDR3 runs to 15 residues. The V and J ends lost 2 bases and 4 bases respectively, with 11 bases between them. In DNA form, the CDR3 reads TGTGCCAGCAGTGAAAATGTCGCGGGCACCGGGGAGCTGTTTTTT. As protein: CASSENVAGTGELFF.

The gene calls are TRBV7-9 and TRBJ2-5, with D perhaps matching TRBD2 (6 bases). This CDR3 is 14 amino acids long. Trimming stripped 1 base from V and 2 bases from J, with 8 bases between. Germline V CDR1 and CDR2: SEHNR, FQNEAQ (reference sequence). The CDR3 DNA is TGTGCCAGCAGCTTAGTGGGGACTCAAGAGACCCAGTACTTC. Residues: CASSLVGTQETQYF.

This clone was detected only once. The V and J genes are TRBV30 and TRBJ1-6; the D gene is possibly TRBD1 (5 bases). Between the trimmed V and J ends, which lost 1 base and 10 bases, there was a span of 17 bases. The CDR3 is 15 amino acids. Germline V gene data show CDR1 as GTSNPN and CDR2 as SVGIG (reference sequence). The CDR3 nucleotides read TGTGCCTGGAGTGCTGCCGTGGGGGGTCAATCACCCCTCCACTTT. Its protein is CAWSAAVGGQSPLHF.

The genes are TRBV30 and TRBJ1-2; TRBD1 might be the D (5 bases). V was pared by 3 bases and J by 5 bases, with 16 bases between. This CDR3 is 14 amino acids long. The germline gives CDR1 GTSNPN, CDR2 SVGIG (reference sequence). The CDR3 sequence is CAWSRGGERYGYTF. Written as DNA, the CDR3 is TGTGCCTGGAGCCGTGGGGGGGAGAGGTATGGCTACACCTTC. Full variable domain (rest looked up from reference TRBV30 and TRBJ1-2): SQTIHQWPATLVQPVGSPLSLECTVEGTSNPNLYWYRQAAGRGLQLLFYSVGIGQISSEVPQNLSASRPQDRQFILSSKKLLLSDSGFYLCAWSRGGERYGYTFGSGTRLTVV.

V and J are TRBV6-6 and TRBJ2-2; maybe TRBD2 (6 bases). Trimming pared 5 bases from V and 3 bases from J, leaving 13 bases between. The CDR3 has 15 amino acids. Germline V gene sequence: CDR1 MNHNY, CDR2 SVGAGI (reference sequence). The CDR3 protein is CASSPGTDYTGELFF. The CDR3 nucleotides are TGTGCCAGCAGTCCCGGGACTGATTACACCGGGGAGCTGTTTTTT.

V and J are TRBV7-9 and TRBJ1-5; the D gene is possibly TRBD1 (6 bases). This CDR3 has 13 residues. The V gene lost 5 bases and the J gene lost 4 bases, with 9 bases spanning the gap. CDR1 SEHNR and CDR2 FQNEAQ come from the germline V gene (reference sequence). The CDR3 nucleotides read TGTGCCAGCAGCCTCGGGACAAATCAGCCCCAGCATTTT. Protein: CASSLGTNQPQHF.

This chain connects TRBV27 to TRBJ2-7; 9 bases align to TRBD1. Germline V lookup: CDR1 MNHEY, CDR2 SMNVEV (reference sequence). This CDR3 has 14 amino acids. V lost 3 bases, J lost 6 bases, and 6 bases stayed unmatched. The chain's CDR3 is CASSLGTGYGEQYF. CDR3 nucleotide sequence: TGTGCCAGCAGTTTGGGGACAGGGTACGGCGAGCAGTACTTC.